This is a list of T cell receptor beta chains from one sample in a study of T cell repertoires in cytomegalovirus infection. TCRdb re-called the reads through MiXCR, storing one row per CDR3 protein. Of nearly 650,000 distinct CDR3 sequences listed, 24% are singletons. Sample: CD8+ T cells from PBMCs. These receptors all stem from a human donor in good health (CMV status not recorded). Some clones in this sample may be carry-over from other donors' samples. Each CDR3 is given with its conserved first and last residue. A D gene is named only where the DNA matches it firmly. Clone sizes are given selectively: once, few, many, or a class where the clone is expanded.

size	length	V	J	D	DNA	CDR3
many	17	TRBV7-8	TRBJ1-1	.	TGTGCCAGCAGCTTAGAGGGGTCCGCCCAGGGGCCCCCGGGAGCTTTCTTT	CASSLEGSAQGPPGAFF
many	16	TRBV7-2	TRBJ2-3	TRBD2	TGTGCCAGCAGCCGGACTAGCGGGGGGGCGGAAGATACGCAGTATTTT	CASSRTSGGAEDTQYF
.	15	TRBV10-3	TRBJ1-1	.	TGTGCCATCAGTAGGGACGTCGGAGGGAACACTGAAGCTTTCTTT	CAISRDVGGNTEAFF
few	13	TRBV7-9	TRBJ1-1	.	TGTGCCAGCAGCTTAGAGAGGGGGGCTGAAGCTTTCTTT	CASSLERGAEAFF
.	16	TRBV5-1	TRBJ2-1	.	TGCGCCAGCAGCTTGGATGGGGGGGGGCCCGGTAATGAGCAGTTCTTC	CASSLDGGGPGNEQFF
few	16	TRBV6-2/TRBV6-3	TRBJ1-1	TRBD1	TGTGCCAGCAGTTACCAAATTGACAGGGGGCTCACTGAAGCTTTCTTT	CASSYQIDRGLTEAFF
many	11	TRBV27	TRBJ1-2	.	TGTGCCAGCTCCCCTGGAAGTGGCTACACCTTC	CASSPGSGYTF
.	15	TRBV7-9	TRBJ2-5	TRBD1	TGTGCCAGCAGCTTTCGGGACAGGGAGCCAGAGACCCAGTACTTC	CASSFRDREPETQYF
few	13	TRBV20-1	TRBJ1-1	.	TGCAGTGCTAGCCAGGGGTGGGGCACTGAAGCTTTCTTT	CSASQGWGTEAFF
.	17	TRBV28	TRBJ2-1	TRBD2	TGTGCCAGCAGTTTTGAGCGGGGGCCCCTCAATTACAATGAGCAGTTCTTC	CASSFERGPLNYNEQFF
few	15	TRBV5-6	TRBJ2-7	.	TGTGCCAGCAGCTCTAGGGAGGGGGGGATCCACGAGCAGTACTTC	CASSSREGGIHEQYF
.	14	TRBV6-2/TRBV6-3	TRBJ2-3	.	TGTGCCAGCAGACCTCCGGGACGAACAGATACGCAGTATTTT	CASRPPGRTDTQYF
.	13	TRBV29-1	TRBJ2-7	TRBD1	TGCAGCGTTTCGGGACAGACCGCCTACGAGCAGTACTTC	CSVSGQTAYEQYF
.	15	TRBV7-2	TRBJ2-1	.	TGTGCCAGCAGTGAACAGGGAGCCGGGGACAATGAGCAGTTCTTC	CASSEQGAGDNEQFF
.	13	TRBV19	TRBJ1-2	.	TGTGCCAGTAGTTGGACAATAAACTATGGCTACACCTTC	CASSWTINYGYTF
few	16	TRBV9	TRBJ2-5	TRBD2	TGTGCCAGCAGCGTAGAGGGAGCGGGGGGTCGGGAGACCCAGTACTTC	CASSVEGAGGRETQYF
.	14	TRBV5-6	TRBJ2-1	TRBD2	TGTGCCAGCAGCTTCCCTAGCGGGGAAAATGAGCAGTTCTTC	CASSFPSGENEQFF
many	14	TRBV7-8	TRBJ2-2	TRBD1	TGTGCCAGCAGCCCCGAGACAGGGTCAGGGGAGCTGTTTTTT	CASSPETGSGELFF
many	13	TRBV14	TRBJ1-2	.	TGTGCCAGCAGCCTCGACAGGAGCTATGGCTACACCTTC	CASSLDRSYGYTF
.	14	TRBV20-1	TRBJ2-2	.	TGCAGTGCTAGGGGGCGGGGTGTGACCGGGGAGCTGTTTTTT	CSARGRGVTGELFF
.	16	TRBV13	TRBJ2-7	TRBD2	TGTGCCAGCAGCTTAGGCCCTAGCGGCGTTTCCTACGAGCAGTACTTC	CASSLGPSGVSYEQYF
few	12	TRBV12-3/TRBV12-4	TRBJ2-1	.	TGTGCCAGCAGTGTGGCCGGGAATGAGCAGTTCTTC	CASSVAGNEQFF
many	16	TRBV11-1	TRBJ1-6	.	TGTGCCAGCAGCTTATCAAGACAGGCGTATAATTCACCCCTCCACTTT	CASSLSRQAYNSPLHF
.	12	TRBV15	TRBJ2-3	.	TGTGCCACCAGCACTTCTTTGGATACGCAGTATTTT	CATSTSLDTQYF
.	16	TRBV6-8	TRBJ1-2	TRBD1	TGTGCCAGCAGTTACTCGAAGACAGGGGACCAGGGAGGCTACACCTTC	CASSYSKTGDQGGYTF
.	14	TRBV6-5	TRBJ2-1	.	TGTGCCAGCAGCCCCGGGGCGGCTGTGGATGAGCAGTTCTTC	CASSPGAAVDEQFF
.	13	TRBV7-3	TRBJ2-3	.	TGTGCCAGCAGCCCGAAGGGCACAGATACGCAGTATTTT	CASSPKGTDTQYF
.	15	TRBV20-1	TRBJ2-7	.	TGCAGTGCTAGAGATCGGGGCAGTTCGATCTACGAGCAGTACTTC	CSARDRGSSIYEQYF